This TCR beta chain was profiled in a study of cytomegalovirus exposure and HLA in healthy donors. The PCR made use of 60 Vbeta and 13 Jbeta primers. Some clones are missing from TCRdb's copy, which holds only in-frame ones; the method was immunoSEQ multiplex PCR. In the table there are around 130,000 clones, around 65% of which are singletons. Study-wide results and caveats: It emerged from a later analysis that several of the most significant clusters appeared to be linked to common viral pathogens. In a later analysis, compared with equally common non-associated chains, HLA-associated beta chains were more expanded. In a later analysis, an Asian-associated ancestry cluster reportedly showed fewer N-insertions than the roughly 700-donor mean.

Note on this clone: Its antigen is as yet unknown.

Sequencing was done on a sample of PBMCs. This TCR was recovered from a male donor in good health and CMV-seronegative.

CDR3 sequence (DNA): TGCGCCAGCAGCCAAGATTGGGCAGGGACAGTGAACACTGAAGCTTTCTTT. It translates to CASSQDWAGTVNTEAFF. The chain combines TRBV4-1 with TRBJ1-1; TRBD1 matches at 7 bases. V lost 0 bases to trimming and J lost 0 bases; unmatched junction nucleotides: 7. This CDR3 region has 17 residues. The germline CDR1 and CDR2 sequences are MGHRA and YSYEKL.